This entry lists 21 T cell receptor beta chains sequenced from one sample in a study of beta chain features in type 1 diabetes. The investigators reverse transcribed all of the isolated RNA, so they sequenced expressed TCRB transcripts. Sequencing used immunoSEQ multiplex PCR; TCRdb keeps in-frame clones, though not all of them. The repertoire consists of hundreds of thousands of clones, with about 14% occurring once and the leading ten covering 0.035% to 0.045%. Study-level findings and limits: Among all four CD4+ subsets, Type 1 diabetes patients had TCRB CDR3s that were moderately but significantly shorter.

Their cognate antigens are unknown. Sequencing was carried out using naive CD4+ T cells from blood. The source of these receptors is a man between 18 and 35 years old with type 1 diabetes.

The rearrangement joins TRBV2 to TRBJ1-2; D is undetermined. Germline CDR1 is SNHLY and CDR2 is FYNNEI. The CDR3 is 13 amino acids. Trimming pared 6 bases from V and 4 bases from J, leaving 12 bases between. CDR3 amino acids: CASRADGPYGYTF. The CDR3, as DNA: TGTGCCAGCAGGGCGGACGGACCCTATGGCTACACCTTC.

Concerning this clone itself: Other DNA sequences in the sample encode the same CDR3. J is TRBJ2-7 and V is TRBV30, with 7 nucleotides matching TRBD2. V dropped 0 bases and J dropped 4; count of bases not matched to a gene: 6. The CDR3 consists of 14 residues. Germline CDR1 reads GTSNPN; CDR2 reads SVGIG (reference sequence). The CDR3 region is CAWSVGGSSYEQYF. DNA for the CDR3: TGTGCCTGGAGTGTCGGCGGGAGTTCGTACGAGCAGTACTTC.

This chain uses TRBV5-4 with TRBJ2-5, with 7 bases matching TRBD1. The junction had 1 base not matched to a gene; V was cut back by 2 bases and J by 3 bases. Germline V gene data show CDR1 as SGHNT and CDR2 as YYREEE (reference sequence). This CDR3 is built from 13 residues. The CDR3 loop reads CASSFGTEETQYF. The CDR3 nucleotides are TGTGCCAGCAGCTTCGGGACAGAAGAGACCCAGTACTTC.

Here the CDR3 reads CASSQDEWGSTYNEQFF. The CDR3, as DNA: TGTGCCAGCAGCCAAGATGAATGGGGCAGCACCTACAATGAGCAGTTCTTC. V usage is TRBV4-2 and J usage is TRBJ2-1, with D possibly being TRBD1 (5 bases). CDR1 is LGHNA and CDR2 is YNFKEQ in the germline V gene. The germline V and J ends were trimmed by 0 bases and 2 bases, with 14 bases remaining between them. The CDR3 is 17 residues long.

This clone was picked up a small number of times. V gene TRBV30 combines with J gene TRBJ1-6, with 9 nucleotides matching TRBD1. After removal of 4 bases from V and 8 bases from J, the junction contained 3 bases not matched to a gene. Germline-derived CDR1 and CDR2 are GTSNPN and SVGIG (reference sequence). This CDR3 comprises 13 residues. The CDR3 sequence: CAWNGQGHSPLHF. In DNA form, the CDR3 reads TGTGCCTGGAATGGACAGGGGCATTCACCCCTCCACTTT.

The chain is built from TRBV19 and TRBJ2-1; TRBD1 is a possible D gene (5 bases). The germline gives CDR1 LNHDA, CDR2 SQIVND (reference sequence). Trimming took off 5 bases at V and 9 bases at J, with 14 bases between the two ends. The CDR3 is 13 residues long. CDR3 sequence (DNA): TGTGCCAGTAGTGTACAGGTGGGTCTTGAGCAGTTCTTC. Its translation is CASSVQVGLEQFF.

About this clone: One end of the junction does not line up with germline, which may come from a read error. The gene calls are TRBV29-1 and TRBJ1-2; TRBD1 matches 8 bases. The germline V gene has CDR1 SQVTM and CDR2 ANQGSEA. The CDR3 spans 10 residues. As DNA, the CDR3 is TGCAGCGGCCAGGGGGCCACCAGGGAGTTC. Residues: CSGQGATREF. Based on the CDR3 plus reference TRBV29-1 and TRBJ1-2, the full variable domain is SAVISQKPSRDICQRGTSLTIQCQVDSQVTMMFWYRQQPGQSLTLIATANQGSEATYESGFVIDKFPISRPNLTFSTLTVSNMSPEDSSIYLCSGQGATREFGSGTRLTVV.

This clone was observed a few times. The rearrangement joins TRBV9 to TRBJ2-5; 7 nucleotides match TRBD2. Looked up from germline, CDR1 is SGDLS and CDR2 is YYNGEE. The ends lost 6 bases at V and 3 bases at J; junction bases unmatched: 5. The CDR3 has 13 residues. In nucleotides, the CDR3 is TGTGCCAGCACGGGAGGAGATAAAGAGACCCAGTACTTC. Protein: CASTGGDKETQYF. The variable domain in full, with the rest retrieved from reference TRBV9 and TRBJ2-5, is DSGVTQTPKHLITATGQRVTLRCSPRSGDLSVYWYQQSLDQGLQFLIQYYNGEERAKGNILERFSAQQFPDLHSELNLSSLELGDSALYFCASTGGDKETQYFGPGTRLLVL.

CDR3 DNA sequence: TGTGCCAGCAGCCAAGAGGGACGCCCCAATCAGCCCCAGCATTTT. This translates into CASSQEGRPNQPQHF. The rearrangement uses TRBV4-2 and TRBJ1-5; a weak D match, TRBD1 (5 bases). V was trimmed by 0 bases and J by 3 bases, leaving 9 bases between them. The CDR3 contains 15 residues. The germline V gene has CDR1 LGHNA and CDR2 YNFKEQ.

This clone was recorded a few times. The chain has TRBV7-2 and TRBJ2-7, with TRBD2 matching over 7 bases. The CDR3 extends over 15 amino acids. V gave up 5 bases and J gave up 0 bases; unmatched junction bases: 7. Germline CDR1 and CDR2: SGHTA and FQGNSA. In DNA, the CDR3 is TGTGCCAGCAGCCGGAGCGGGGTCAGCTCCTACGAGCAGTACTTC. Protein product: CASSRSGVSSYEQYF.

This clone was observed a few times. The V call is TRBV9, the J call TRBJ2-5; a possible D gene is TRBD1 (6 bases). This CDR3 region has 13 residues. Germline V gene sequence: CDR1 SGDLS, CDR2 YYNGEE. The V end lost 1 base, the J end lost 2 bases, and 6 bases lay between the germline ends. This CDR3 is CASSVQGQETQYF. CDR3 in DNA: TGTGCCAGCAGCGTACAGGGGCAAGAGACCCAGTACTTC.

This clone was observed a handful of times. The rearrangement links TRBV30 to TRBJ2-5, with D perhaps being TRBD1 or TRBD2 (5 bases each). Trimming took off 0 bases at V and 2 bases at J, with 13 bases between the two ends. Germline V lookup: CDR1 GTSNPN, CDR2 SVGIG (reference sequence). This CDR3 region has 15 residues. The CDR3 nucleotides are TGTGCCTGGAGTGTTGGCCAGGGACCTCAAGAGACCCAGTACTTC. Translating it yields CAWSVGQGPQETQYF.

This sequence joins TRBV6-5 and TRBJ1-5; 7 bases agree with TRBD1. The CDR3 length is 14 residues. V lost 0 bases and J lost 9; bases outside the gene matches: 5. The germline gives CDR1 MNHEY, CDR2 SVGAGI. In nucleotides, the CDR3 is TGTGCCAGCAGTTACTCGACAGGGTTGATGCCCCAGCATTTT. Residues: CASSYSTGLMPQHF.

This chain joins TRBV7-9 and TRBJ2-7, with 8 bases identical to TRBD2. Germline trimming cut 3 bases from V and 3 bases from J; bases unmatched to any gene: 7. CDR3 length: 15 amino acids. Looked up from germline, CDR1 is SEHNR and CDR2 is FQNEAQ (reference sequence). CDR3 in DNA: TGTGCCAGCAGCTTGGAAGCGGGGGCCAACTACGAGCAGTACTTC. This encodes CASSLEAGANYEQYF.

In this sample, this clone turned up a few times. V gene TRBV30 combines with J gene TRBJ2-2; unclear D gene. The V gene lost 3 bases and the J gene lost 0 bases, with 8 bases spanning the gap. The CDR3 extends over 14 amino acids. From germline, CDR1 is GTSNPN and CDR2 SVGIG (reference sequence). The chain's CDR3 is CAWSETPNTGELFF. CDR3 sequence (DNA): TGTGCCTGGAGCGAGACCCCGAACACCGGGGAGCTGTTTTTT.

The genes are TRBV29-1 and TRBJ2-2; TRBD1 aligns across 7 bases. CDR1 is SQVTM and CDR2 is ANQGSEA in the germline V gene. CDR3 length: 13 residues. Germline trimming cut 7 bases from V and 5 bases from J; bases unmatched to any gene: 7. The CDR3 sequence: CSAEGARTGELFF. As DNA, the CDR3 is TGCAGCGCAGAGGGGGCAAGGACCGGGGAGCTGTTTTTT.

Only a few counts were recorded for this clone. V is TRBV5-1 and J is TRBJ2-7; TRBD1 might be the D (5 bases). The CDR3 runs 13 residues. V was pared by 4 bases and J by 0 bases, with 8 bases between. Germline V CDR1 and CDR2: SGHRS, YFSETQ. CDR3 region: CASSTDNSYEQYF. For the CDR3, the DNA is TGCGCCAGCAGCACGGACAACTCCTACGAGCAGTACTTC.

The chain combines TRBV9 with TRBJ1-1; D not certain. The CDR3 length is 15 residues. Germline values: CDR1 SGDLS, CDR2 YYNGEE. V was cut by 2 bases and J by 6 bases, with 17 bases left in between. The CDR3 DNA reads TGTGCCAGCAGCGTGATCGTCGGCGCGACCGCTGAAGCTTTCTTT. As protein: CASSVIVGATAEAFF. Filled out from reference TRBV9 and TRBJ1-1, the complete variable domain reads DSGVTQTPKHLITATGQRVTLRCSPRSGDLSVYWYQQSLDQGLQFLIQYYNGEERAKGNILERFSAQQFPDLHSELNLSSLELGDSALYFCASSVIVGATAEAFFGQGTRLTVV.

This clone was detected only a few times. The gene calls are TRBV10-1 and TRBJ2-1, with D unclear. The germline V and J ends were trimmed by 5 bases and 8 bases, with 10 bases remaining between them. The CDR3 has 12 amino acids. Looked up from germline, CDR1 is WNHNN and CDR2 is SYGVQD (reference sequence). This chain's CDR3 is CASSTRTDEQFF. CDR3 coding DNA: TGCGCCAGCAGTACCCGGACGGATGAGCAGTTCTTC.

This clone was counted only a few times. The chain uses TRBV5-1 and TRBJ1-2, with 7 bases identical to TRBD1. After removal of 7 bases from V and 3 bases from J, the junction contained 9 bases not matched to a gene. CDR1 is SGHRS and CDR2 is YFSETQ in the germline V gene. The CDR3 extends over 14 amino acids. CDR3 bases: TGCGCCAGCGCCTCAAGACAGGGCCACTATGGCTACACCTTC. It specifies CASASRQGHYGYTF.

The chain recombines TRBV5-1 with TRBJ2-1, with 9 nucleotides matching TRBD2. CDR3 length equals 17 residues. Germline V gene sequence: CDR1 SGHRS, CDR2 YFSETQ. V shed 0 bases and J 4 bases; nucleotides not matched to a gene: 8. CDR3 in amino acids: CASSLGGGRADYNEQFF. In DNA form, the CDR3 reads TGCGCCAGCAGCTTGGGAGGCGGGAGGGCCGATTACAATGAGCAGTTCTTC.